Sequencing of this T cell receptor (beta chain) was carried out in a study of T cells in Graves' hyperthyroidism and ophthalmopathy. From RNA transcripts, TCR beta CDR3 regions were amplified. Carried out on the TCR CDR3, a first-round RT-PCR used the HTBI primer set. TCRdb recomputed calls from the multiplex PCR reads with MiXCR, one row per CDR3 protein. The repertoire holds fewer than 350,000 distinct CDR3 sequences, with about an eighth as singletons. This clonotype turned up a few times. No antigen is known for it. Points from the study as a whole: Classification by a 13 V-J model distinguished ophthalmopathy from stable hyperthyroidism.

No ophthalmopathy progression within 18 months constituted stable Graves' hyperthyroidism. Hyperthyroidism was newly diagnosed in patients aged 18 to 65 (duration under 2 months). Each 10 ml fresh peripheral blood draw supplied the PBMCs. The sample consisted of blood. This sequence originates from a woman in her forties with Graves' hyperthyroidism.

The CDR3 spells CASSPGKVNYGYTF. The CDR3 DNA reads as TGTGCCAGCTCACCAGGGAAGGTCAACTATGGCTACACCTTC. This chain joins TRBV18 and TRBJ1-2; D is unresolved. Trimming took 2 bases from V and 2 from J, leaving 9 bases between them. This CDR3 has 14 residues. Germline lookup yields CDR1 KGHSH and CDR2 LQKENI.